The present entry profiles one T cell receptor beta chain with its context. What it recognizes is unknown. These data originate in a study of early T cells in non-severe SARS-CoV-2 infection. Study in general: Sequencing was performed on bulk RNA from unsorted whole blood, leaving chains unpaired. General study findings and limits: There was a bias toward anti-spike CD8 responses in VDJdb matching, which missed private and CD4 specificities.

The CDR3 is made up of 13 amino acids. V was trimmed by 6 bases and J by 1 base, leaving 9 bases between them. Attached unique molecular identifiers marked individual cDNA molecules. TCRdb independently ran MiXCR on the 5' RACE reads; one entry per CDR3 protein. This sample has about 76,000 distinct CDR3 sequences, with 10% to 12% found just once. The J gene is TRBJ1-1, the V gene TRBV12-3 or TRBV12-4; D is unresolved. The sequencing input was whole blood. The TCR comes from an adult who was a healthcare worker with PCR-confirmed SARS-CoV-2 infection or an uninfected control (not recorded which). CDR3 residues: CASSRETNTEAFF. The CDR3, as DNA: TGTGCCAGCAGCCGTGAGACGAACACTGAAGCTTTCTTT.